This T cell receptor (beta chain) was sequenced for a study of T cell repertoires in cytomegalovirus infection. Study details: Selected CMV epitopes included recently identified HLA-C-restricted ones as well as well-studied HLA-B-restricted ones. Shared public TCR beta signatures pointed to both CMV infection and a matching HLA type.

This CDR3 has 13 amino acids. Germline CDR1 and CDR2: SEHNR and FQNEAQ (reference sequence). The ends lost 4 bases at V and 2 bases at J; junction bases unmatched: 1. The study's findings and limits: Summed frequency of public TCR beta families distinguished CMV carriers with the relevant HLA. In two of eight donors, the top clonotype was HLA-C-restricted CMV-specific.

This clonotype was counted a few times. Its cognate antigen is unknown. TCRdb re-derived calls from the reads in MiXCR, one entry per CDR3 protein. The profile shows roughly 920,000 distinct CDR3 sequences, roughly 30% of them singletons. The TCR comes from a human donor in good health (CMV status not recorded). Some clones in this sample may be carry-over from other donors' samples. The J gene is TRBJ2-5, the V gene TRBV7-9, with 7 nucleotides matching TRBD1. The specimen was cultured CD8+ T cells from PBMCs, collected from culture after CMV antigen stimulation. Here the CDR3 DNA reads TGTGCCAGCAGCTGGGACAGACAAGAGACCCAGTACTTC. It translates to CASSWDRQETQYF. The variable domain in full, with the rest retrieved from reference TRBV7-9 and TRBJ2-5, is DTGVSQNPRHKITKRGQNVTFRCDPISEHNRLYWYRQTLGQGPEFLTYFQNEAQLEKSRLLSDRFSAERPKGSFSTLEIQRTEQGDSAMYLCASSWDRQETQYFGPGTRLLVL.